This T cell receptor (beta chain) is drawn from a study of OX40 agonist ivuxolimab in advanced cancers. Study information: The patients received ivuxolimab by intravenous route every 2 weeks at 0.01 to 10 mg/kg. Dose-escalation subjects each had hepatocellular carcinoma, melanoma, renal cell or head and neck cancer.

Trimming took off 1 base at V and 2 bases at J, with 11 bases between the two ends. CDR3 length equals 15 residues. Germline values: CDR1 MGHRA, CDR2 YSYEKL. As to this clone: Its target is not known.

The study's findings and limits: On average, a greater number of expanded clones characterised CD8+ T cells relative to CD4+.

Libraries were prepared by immunoSEQ multiplex PCR; TCRdb keeps only in-frame clonotypes and omits some of them. Seen here are around 36,000 clones, roughly 90% observed once, and the top ten hold under 20%. This sample comprised CD4+ or CD8+ T cells sorted from blood, obtained in a trial of the OX40 agonist ivuxolimab. The receptor was isolated from an adult with an advanced solid tumor such as melanoma, head and neck, liver or kidney cancer. The chain joins TRBV4-1 to TRBJ1-2; D uncertain. CDR3 DNA: TGCGCCAGCAGCCAAGTCGAGACACCGAACTATGGCTACACCTTC. It codes for CASSQVETPNYGYTF.